This TCR beta chain originates from a study of cytomegalovirus exposure and HLA in healthy donors. The PCR contained 60 Vbeta and 13 Jbeta primers. Authors' analysis steps: It was a later analysis that counted some 80 million unique TCR beta chains, of which some 12 million were shared. Clones were sequenced by immunoSEQ multiplex PCR, and TCRdb holds only the in-frame ones, with some missing. V and J calls and clone size are those listed in that table; D and trimming were worked out from the DNA. The sample has 120,000 or so clones; about 80% are singletons. Losses at the gene ends were 5 bases for V and 3 bases for J; bases not matched to a gene: 8. This CDR3 region has 15 residues. Germline CDR1 is LGHNA and CDR2 is YSLEER.

This rearrangement joins TRBV4-3 to TRBJ2-7; 9 bases line up with TRBD1. This sequence originates from a man aged 25 to 40 in good health and CMV-seropositive. Sequencing was performed on PBMCs. CDR3 amino acids: CASSGGQGRNYEQYF. The CDR3 DNA is TGCGCCAGCAGCGGCGGACAGGGGAGGAACTACGAGCAGTACTTC.